This T cell receptor beta chain came from a study of T cell repertoires in cytomegalovirus infection. Study-wide findings and caveats: In two of eight donors, the top clonotype was HLA-C-restricted CMV-specific.

Unmatched junction bases numbered 10, after V lost 6 bases and J lost 5 bases. Germline V gives CDR1 ENHRY, CDR2 SYGVKD. The CDR3 is 16 amino acids. This clonotype was counted between two and nine times. Its antigen remains unknown. TCRdb recomputed calls from the reads with MiXCR, one row per CDR3 protein. This table has about 360,000 distinct CDR3 sequences, around a sixth appearing once. This receptor was identified in a human donor in good health (CMV status not recorded). Some clones in this sample may be carry-over from other donors' samples. Sequencing input: PBMCs. The chain uses TRBV10-3 and TRBJ2-7; 13 nucleotides agree with TRBD2. The DNA of the CDR3 is TGTGCCATCAGCGATTCCAGGACTAGCGGGAGCCACGAGCAGTACTTC. Amino acid sequence: CAISDSRTSGSHEQYF.